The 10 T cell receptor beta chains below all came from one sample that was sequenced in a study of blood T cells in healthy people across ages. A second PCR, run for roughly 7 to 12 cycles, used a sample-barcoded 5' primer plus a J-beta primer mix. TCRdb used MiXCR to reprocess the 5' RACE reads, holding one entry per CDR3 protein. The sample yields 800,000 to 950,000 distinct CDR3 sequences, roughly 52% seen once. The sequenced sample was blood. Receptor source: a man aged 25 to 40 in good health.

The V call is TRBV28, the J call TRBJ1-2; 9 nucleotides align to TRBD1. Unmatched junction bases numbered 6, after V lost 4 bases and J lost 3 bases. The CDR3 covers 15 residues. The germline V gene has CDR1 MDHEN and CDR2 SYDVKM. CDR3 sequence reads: CASSSGTGLYYGYTF. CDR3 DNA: TGTGCCAGCAGTTCCGGGACAGGGCTCTACTATGGCTACACCTTC.

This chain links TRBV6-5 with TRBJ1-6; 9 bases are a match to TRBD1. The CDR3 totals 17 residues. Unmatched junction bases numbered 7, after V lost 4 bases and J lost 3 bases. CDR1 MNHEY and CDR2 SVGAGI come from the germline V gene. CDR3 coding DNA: TGTGCCAGCAGTTGGACGGGGGGACAGGGCTATAATTCACCCCTCCACTTT. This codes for CASSWTGGQGYNSPLHF.

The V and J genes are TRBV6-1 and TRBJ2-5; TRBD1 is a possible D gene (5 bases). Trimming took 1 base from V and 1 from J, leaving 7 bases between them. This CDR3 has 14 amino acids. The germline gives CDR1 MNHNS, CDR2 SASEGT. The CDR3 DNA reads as TGTGCCAGCAGTGAAGGGACAACCCAAGAGACCCAGTACTTC. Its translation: CASSEGTTQETQYF.

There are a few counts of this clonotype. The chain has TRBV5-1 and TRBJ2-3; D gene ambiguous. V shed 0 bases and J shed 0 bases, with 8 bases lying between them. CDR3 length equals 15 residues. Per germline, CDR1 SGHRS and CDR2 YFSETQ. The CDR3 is CASSLDSTSTDTQYF. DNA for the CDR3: TGCGCCAGCAGCTTGGACTCAACTAGCACAGATACGCAGTATTTT.

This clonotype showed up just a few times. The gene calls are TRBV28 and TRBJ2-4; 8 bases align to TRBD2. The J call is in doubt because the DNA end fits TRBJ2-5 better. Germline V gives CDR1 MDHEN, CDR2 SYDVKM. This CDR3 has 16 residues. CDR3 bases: TGTGCCAGCAGTTTCCCTTCGACTAGCGTCCCAGAGACCCAGTACTTC. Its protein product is CASSFPSTSVPETQYF.

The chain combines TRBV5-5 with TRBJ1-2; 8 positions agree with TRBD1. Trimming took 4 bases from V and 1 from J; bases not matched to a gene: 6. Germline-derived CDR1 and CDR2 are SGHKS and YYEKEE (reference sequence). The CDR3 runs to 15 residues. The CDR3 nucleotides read TGTGCCAGCAGCGCGGGACAGGCATTTAACTATGGCTACACCTTC. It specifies CASSAGQAFNYGYTF.

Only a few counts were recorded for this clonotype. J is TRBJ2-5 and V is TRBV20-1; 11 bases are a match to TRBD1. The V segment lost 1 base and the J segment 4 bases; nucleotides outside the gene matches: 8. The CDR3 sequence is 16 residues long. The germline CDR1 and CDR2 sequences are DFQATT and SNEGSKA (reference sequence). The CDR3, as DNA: TGCAGTGCTAGAGGGTGGACAGGGGGCTTTGGAGAGACCCAGTACTTC. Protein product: CSARGWTGGFGETQYF.

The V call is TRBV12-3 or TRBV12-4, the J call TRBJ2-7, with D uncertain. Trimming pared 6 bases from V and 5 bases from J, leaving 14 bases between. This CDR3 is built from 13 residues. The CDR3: CASSSSLGHEQYF. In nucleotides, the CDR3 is TGTGCCAGCAGCTCCTCCCTGGGCCACGAGCAGTACTTC.

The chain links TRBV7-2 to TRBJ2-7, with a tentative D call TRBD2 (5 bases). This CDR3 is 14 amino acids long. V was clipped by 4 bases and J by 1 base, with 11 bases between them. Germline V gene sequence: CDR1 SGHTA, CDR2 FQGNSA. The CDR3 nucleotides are TGTGCCAGCAGCTCCCTAAGCGGATCCTACGAGCAGTACTTC. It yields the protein CASSSLSGSYEQYF. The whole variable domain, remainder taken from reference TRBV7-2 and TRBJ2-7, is GAGVSQSPSNKVTEKGKDVELRCDPISGHTALYWYRQSLGQGLEFLIYFQGNSAPDKSGLPSDRFSAERTGGSVSTLTIQRTQQEDSAVYLCASSSLSGSYEQYFGPGTRLTVT.

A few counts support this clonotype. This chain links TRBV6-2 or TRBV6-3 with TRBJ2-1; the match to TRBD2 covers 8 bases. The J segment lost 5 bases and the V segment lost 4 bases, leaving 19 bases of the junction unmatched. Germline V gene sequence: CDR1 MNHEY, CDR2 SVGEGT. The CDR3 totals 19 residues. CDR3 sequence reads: CASSFFSGLTTRGDNEQFF. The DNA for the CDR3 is TGTGCCAGCAGTTTTTTTTCGGGACTAACCACGCGGGGGGACAATGAGCAGTTCTTC.